This T cell receptor beta chain stems from a study of yellow fever vaccine responses in identical twins (dated 2018 in TCRdb). For the study in its entirety: Focusing on identical twins, the study followed the T cell clones that responded to the vaccine, and did so with precision. Results the study describes overall, beyond this receptor: The T cell response to vaccination in identical twins was reported by the authors to appear partly convergent and partly personalized.

Receptor libraries were prepared by RT-PCR. Sequencing took place on an Illumina HiSeq 2500. The public reads were quality trimmed at Q25 with fastp and then assembled into clones with MiXCR by TCRdb, keeping productive beta chains. CDR3 protein sequences are deduplicated, and each keeps its most common genes and DNA. This sample is represented by 25,000 or so distinct CDR3 sequences; around 74% of them were singletons. The top ten hold about 5% of the sample. With respect to this clonotype: The target of this receptor is not known. Base qualities are not at hand, and no much larger clone is one base apart.

V ends up 9 bases short and J 4 bases short, with an unmatched junction base count of 3. Via the germline V gene, CDR1 is KGHDR and CDR2 SFDVKD. Including the terminal cysteine and phenylalanine, the CDR3 comprises 14 residues. Only the CDR3 part of the read is kept: 42 bases, read in frame from the first base. The chain is made from TRBV24-1 and TRBJ2-3; a stretch of 13 junction bases matches TRBD2. The source is a young woman who received the yellow fever vaccine. Donor details come from another sample of the same person, matched by shared clones. Source: T cells from blood (PBMCs), unsorted or a sorted subset (not recorded which), taken before or after yellow fever vaccination (not recorded which). The CDR3 is CATETSGGADTQYF. The nucleotides are TGTGCCACCGAAACTAGCGGGGGGGCAGATACGCAGTATTTT.